These 10 T cell receptor beta chains originate from one sample sequenced in a study of neurological immune-mediated disorders. Specified time point: longitudinal time-point 2. TCRdb passed the 5' RACE reads through MiXCR, listing each CDR3 protein once. Of some 50,000 distinct CDR3 sequences in the sample, 10% to 15% were seen once. Sequencing was carried out using PBMCs. The receptors were sampled from a male donor with HTLV-1-associated myelopathy (HAM/TSP).

This clonotype has ten or more counts. The chain recombines TRBV20-1 with TRBJ2-5; a weak D match, TRBD2 (6 bases). In germline, CDR1 is DFQATT, CDR2 SNEGSKA (reference sequence). Between the trimmed V and J ends, which lost 0 bases and 1 base, there was a span of 9 bases. The CDR3 spans 14 residues. CDR3 residues: CSARDGGIQETQYF. In DNA form, the CDR3 reads TGCAGTGCTAGAGATGGCGGGATCCAAGAGACCCAGTACTTC.

This clonotype was observed at least ten times. The chain carries TRBV6-6 and TRBJ2-1; 9 positions match TRBD2. This CDR3 is 15 amino acids long. Trimming removed 6 bases from V and 3 bases from J; junction bases left unmatched: 6. CDR1 is MNHNY, CDR2 SVGAGI, per germline (reference sequence). The CDR3 protein is CASSRLAEDYNEQFF. In DNA form, the CDR3 reads TGTGCCAGCAGCCGACTAGCGGAAGACTACAATGAGCAGTTCTTC.

In this sample, this clonotype turned up many times. The J gene is TRBJ1-5, the V gene TRBV7-2, with D perhaps TRBD1 (5 bases). The germline V and J ends were trimmed by 2 bases and 3 bases, with 11 bases remaining between them. The germline gives CDR1 SGHTA, CDR2 FQGNSA. CDR3 length: 15 amino acids. CDR3 protein: CASSLSGGINQPQHF. The CDR3 DNA reads as TGTGCCAGCAGCTTATCCGGGGGGATCAATCAGCCCCAGCATTTT.

This clonotype was counted at least ten times. The rearrangement joins TRBV5-1 to TRBJ2-1; TRBD2 matches at 8 bases. The J segment lost 0 bases and the V segment lost 4 bases, leaving 6 bases of the junction unmatched. From germline, CDR1 is SGHRS and CDR2 YFSETQ. This CDR3 region has 16 residues. The CDR3 nucleotides are TGCGCCAGCAGCCCGGGGGGGACGGCCTCCTACAATGAGCAGTTCTTC. It codes for CASSPGGTASYNEQFF.

This clonotype was picked up many times. J is TRBJ1-6 and V is TRBV7-8; no clear D. This CDR3 region has 18 residues. CDR1 SGHVS and CDR2 FQNEAQ come from the germline V gene. Trimming took 5 bases from V and 9 from J, leaving 26 bases between them. Written as DNA, the CDR3 is TGTGCCAGCAGCCCACCCCGTTCGGACCTTAAGCGAATTTCACCCCTCCACTTT. It is translated as CASSPPRSDLKRISPLHF.

This clonotype qualifies as medium-sized. In DNA, the CDR3 is TGTGCCAGCAGTTACTCGATATCCCAGCCCCAGCATTTT. It codes for CASSYSISQPQHF. The V gene is TRBV6-5, the J gene TRBJ1-5; no reliable D call. V lost 0 bases and J lost 7, with 7 bases in between. The CDR3 consists of 13 residues. Germline-derived CDR1 and CDR2 are MNHEY and SVGAGI.

This clonotype appeared many times. The chain couples TRBV9 to TRBJ2-3; unclear D gene. V gave up 0 bases and J gave up 3 bases, with 5 bases separating them. The CDR3 has 13 amino acids. Germline CDR1 and CDR2: SGDLS and YYNGEE. The CDR3 bases are TGTGCCAGCAGCGTAGGGCGAACAGATACGCAGTATTTT. This codes for CASSVGRTDTQYF. Complete variable domain (other parts from reference TRBV9 and TRBJ2-3): DSGVTQTPKHLITATGQRVTLRCSPRSGDLSVYWYQQSLDQGLQFLIQYYNGEERAKGNILERFSAQQFPDLHSELNLSSLELGDSALYFCASSVGRTDTQYFGPGTRLTVL.

This clonotype was observed many times. The chain links TRBV7-8 to TRBJ2-3, with D perhaps assigned TRBD1 or TRBD2 (6 bases each). V lost 0 bases to trimming and J lost 0 bases, with 10 bases between them. In germline, CDR1 is SGHVS, CDR2 FQNEAQ. This CDR3 is built from 16 residues. For the CDR3, the DNA is TGTGCCAGCAGCTTAGCGGGGGGCCTAAGCACAGATACGCAGTATTTT. Its protein is CASSLAGGLSTDTQYF. The full variable domain, its missing parts supplied by reference TRBV7-8 and TRBJ2-3, is GAGVSQSPRYKVAKRGQDVALRCDPISGHVSLFWYQQALGQGPEFLTYFQNEAQLDKSGLPSDRFFAERPEGSVSTLKIQRTQQEDSAVYLCASSLAGGLSTDTQYFGPGTRLTVL.

This clonotype was seen ten or more times. This chain connects TRBV7-6 to TRBJ2-7, with 8 positions matching TRBD1. The ends lost 4 bases at V and 5 bases at J; junction bases unmatched: 7. This CDR3 is 14 amino acids long. Germline CDR1 SGHVS, CDR2 FNYEAQ. The CDR3 sequence: CASSSSTGEDEQYF. CDR3 coding DNA: TGTGCCAGCAGCTCGTCGACAGGGGAAGACGAGCAGTACTTC.

This clonotype has ten or more counts. The chain has TRBV12-3 or TRBV12-4 and TRBJ1-5; TRBD1 might be the D (5 bases). This CDR3 comprises 18 residues. V was trimmed by 4 bases and J by 0 bases, leaving 19 bases between them. CDR3 sequence reads: CASSSGASMAYSNQPQHF. DNA for the CDR3: TGTGCCAGCAGTTCCGGGGCCTCGATGGCCTATAGCAATCAGCCCCAGCATTTT.